A single count supports the clone carrying this T cell receptor beta chain. The antigen remains undetermined. A much bigger clone sits one base away, suggesting this may be a read error. Other nucleotide sequences in the sample specify the same CDR3. The donors were all Caucasian adults (living in Nashville, Tennessee). Assay execution proceeded at the deep level. Method: immunoSEQ multiplex PCR; TCRdb's copy keeps in-frame clones and lacks some. The sample includes roughly 2 million clones, roughly 95% of them seen just once. The data derive from a study of shared clonotypes between healthy human individuals. Study-wide points: It was anticipated that sequencing depth would influence how many clonotypes donors shared.

The CDR3 is made up of 14 amino acids. CDR1 and CDR2 from the germline V gene are GTSNPN and SVGIG (reference sequence). The TCR sequence derives from a man younger than 35 in good health. The V gene is TRBV30, the J gene TRBJ1-5, with a possible D match to TRBD1 (5 bases). The sequencing sample was made of naive CD4+ T cells sorted from blood. Noted subset: CD45RA+ positively selected. Here the CDR3 reads CAWTLQPYDQPQHF. The CDR3 DNA sequence: TGCGCCTGGACACTCCAACCATACGATCAGCCCCAGCATTTT.